This T cell receptor (beta chain) was observed in a study of blood T cells in healthy people across ages. Concerning this clonotype itself: A read error may explain this, as a much larger clone is one base away.

The germline CDR1 and CDR2 sequences are MNHNY and SVGAGI (reference sequence). CDR3 length equals 12 residues. The second PCR ran roughly 6 to 11 cycles with a sample-barcoded 5' primer and J-beta primers. Using its own MiXCR run on the 5' RACE reads, TCRdb lists one record per CDR3 protein. This sample yields some 1.5 million distinct CDR3 sequences, of which 42% are seen a single time; about 4.1% belongs to the top ten. The chain links TRBV6-6 to TRBJ2-5; the D is unclear. The J call could be wrong; TRBJ2-7 is a better fit for the DNA end. Sequences were obtained from blood. This clonotype was obtained from a woman in her late teens or twenties in good health. CDR3 in DNA: TGTGCCAGCATTTACTCCGGAGCCGAGCAGTACTTC. This translates into CASIYSGAEQYF.